This T cell receptor beta chain came from a study of cytomegalovirus exposure and HLA in healthy donors. Details on this clone: Its specificity is not known.

Profiling relied on immunoSEQ multiplex PCR, and the TCRdb table lists in-frame clones only, not all of them. The sample lists 330,000 or so clones, 86% seen once, with 0.65% to 0.85% in the top ten. V lost 0 bases to trimming and J lost 4 bases; unmatched junction nucleotides: 15. The CDR3 length is 19 residues. Germline V gene sequence: CDR1 MGHRA, CDR2 YSYEKL. Whole-study findings and limits: In vitro work confirmed that three CMV-associated chains recognize CMV antigens. Subsequent analysis revealed that first-cohort TCR clusters tended to co-occur in the 130 or so validation repertoires.

The V gene is TRBV4-1, the J gene TRBJ2-1; TRBD2 matches 7 bases. The sample was PBMCs. The receptor was derived from a woman aged 18-35 years in good health and CMV-seronegative. Here the CDR3 DNA reads TGCGCCAGCAGCCAAGAACGGATCTTGGGAGCTAGCGGATACAATGAGCAGTTCTTC. The encoded protein is CASSQERILGASGYNEQFF.